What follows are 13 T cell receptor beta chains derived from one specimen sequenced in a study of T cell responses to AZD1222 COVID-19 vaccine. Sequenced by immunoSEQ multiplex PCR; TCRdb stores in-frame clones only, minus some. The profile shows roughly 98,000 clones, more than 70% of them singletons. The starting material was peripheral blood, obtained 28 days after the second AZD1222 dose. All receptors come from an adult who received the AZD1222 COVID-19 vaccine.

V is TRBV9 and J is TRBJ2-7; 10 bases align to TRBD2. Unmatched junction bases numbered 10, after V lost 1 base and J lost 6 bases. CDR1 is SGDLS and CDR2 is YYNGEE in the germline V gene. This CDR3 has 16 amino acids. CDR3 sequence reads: CASSVRAGGLAREQYF. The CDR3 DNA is TGTGCCAGCAGCGTACGAGCGGGAGGGCTGGCTCGCGAGCAGTACTTC. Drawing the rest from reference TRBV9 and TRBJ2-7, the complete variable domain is DSGVTQTPKHLITATGQRVTLRCSPRSGDLSVYWYQQSLDQGLQFLIQYYNGEERAKGNILERFSAQQFPDLHSELNLSSLELGDSALYFCASSVRAGGLAREQYFGPGTRLTVT.

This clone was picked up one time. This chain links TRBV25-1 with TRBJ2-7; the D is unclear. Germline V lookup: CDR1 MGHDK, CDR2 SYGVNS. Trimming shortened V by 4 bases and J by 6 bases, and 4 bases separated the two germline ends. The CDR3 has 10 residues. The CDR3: CASSASEQYF. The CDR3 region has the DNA TGTGCCAGCAGTGCTTCCGAGCAGTACTTC.

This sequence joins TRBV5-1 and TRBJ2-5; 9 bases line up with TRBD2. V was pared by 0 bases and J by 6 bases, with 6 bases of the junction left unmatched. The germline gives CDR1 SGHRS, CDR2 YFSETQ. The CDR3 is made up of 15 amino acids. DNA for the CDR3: TGCGCCAGCAGCTTGGATCCTAGCGGGAAACAGACCCAGTACTTC. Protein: CASSLDPSGKQTQYF.

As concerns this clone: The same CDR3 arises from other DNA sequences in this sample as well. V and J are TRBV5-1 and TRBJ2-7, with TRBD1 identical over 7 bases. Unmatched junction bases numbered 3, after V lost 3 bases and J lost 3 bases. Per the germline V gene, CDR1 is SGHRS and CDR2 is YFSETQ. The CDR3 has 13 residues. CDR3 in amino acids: CASSSGTDYEQYF. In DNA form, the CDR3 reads TGCGCCAGCAGCTCCGGGACAGACTACGAGCAGTACTTC.

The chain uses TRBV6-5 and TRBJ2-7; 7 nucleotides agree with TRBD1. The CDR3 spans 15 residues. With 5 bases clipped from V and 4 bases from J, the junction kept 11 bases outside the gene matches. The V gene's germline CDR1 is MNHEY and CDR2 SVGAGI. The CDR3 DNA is TGTGCCAGCAGTCCCACCCCGTCAGGGGGATACGAGCAGTACTTC. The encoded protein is CASSPTPSGGYEQYF.

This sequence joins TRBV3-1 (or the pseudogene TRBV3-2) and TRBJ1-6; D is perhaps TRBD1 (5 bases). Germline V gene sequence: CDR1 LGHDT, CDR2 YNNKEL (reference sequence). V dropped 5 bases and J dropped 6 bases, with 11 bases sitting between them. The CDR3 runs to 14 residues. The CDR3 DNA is TGTGCCAGCAGCATACGACAGCTTAATTCACCCCTCCACTTT. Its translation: CASSIRQLNSPLHF.

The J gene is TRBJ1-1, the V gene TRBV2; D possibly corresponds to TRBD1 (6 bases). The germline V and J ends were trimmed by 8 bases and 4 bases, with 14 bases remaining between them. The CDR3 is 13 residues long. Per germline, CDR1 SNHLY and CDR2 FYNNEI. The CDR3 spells CASPAGAGTEAFF. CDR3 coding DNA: TGTGCCAGCCCGGCGGGGGCCGGCACTGAAGCTTTCTTT.

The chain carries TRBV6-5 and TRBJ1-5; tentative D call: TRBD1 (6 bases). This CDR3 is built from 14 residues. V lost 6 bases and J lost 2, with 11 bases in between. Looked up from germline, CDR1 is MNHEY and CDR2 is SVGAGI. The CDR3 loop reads CASSVDRRNQPQHF. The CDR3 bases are TGTGCCAGCAGCGTAGACAGGCGCAATCAGCCCCAGCATTTT.

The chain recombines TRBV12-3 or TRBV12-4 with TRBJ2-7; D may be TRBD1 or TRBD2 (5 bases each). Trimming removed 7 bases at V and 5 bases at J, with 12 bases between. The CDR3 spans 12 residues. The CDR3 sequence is CASTTGTHEQYF. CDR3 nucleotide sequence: TGTGCCAGCACGACCGGGACGCACGAGCAGTACTTC.

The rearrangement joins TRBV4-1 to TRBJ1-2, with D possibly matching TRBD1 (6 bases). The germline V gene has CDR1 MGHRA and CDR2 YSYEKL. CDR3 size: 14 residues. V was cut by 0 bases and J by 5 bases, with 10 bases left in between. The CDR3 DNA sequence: TGCGCCAGCAGCCAAGATGGCAGGGGATATGGCTACACCTTC. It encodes CASSQDGRGYGYTF.

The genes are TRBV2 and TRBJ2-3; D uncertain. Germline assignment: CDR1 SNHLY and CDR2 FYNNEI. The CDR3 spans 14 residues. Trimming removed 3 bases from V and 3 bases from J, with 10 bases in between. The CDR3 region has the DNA TGTGCCAGCAGTGAGGTGGGATCTACAGATACGCAGTATTTT. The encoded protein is CASSEVGSTDTQYF.

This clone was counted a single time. The CDR3 is CASSFYGRAEDTQYF. DNA of the CDR3: TGTGCCAGCAGCTTTTACGGGAGGGCCGAAGATACGCAGTATTTT. The J gene is TRBJ2-3, the V gene TRBV7-2; 8 bases agree with TRBD2. The CDR3 spans 15 residues. V dropped 3 bases and J dropped 5; count of bases not matched to a gene: 7. The germline gives CDR1 SGHTA, CDR2 FQGNSA.

The CDR3 coding sequence is TGTGCCAGCAGTGAAGGTATCGGGGAGCTGTTTTTT. Its translation is CASSEGIGELFF. V usage is TRBV25-1 and J usage is TRBJ2-2; D is undetermined. The CDR3 is made up of 12 amino acids. Germline V gene sequence: CDR1 MGHDK, CDR2 SYGVNS. Trimming pared 2 bases from V and 7 bases from J, leaving 5 bases between.